A single T cell receptor beta chain is shown here with its context. Sequencing used immunoSEQ multiplex PCR; TCRdb keeps in-frame clones, though not all of them. The sample lists around 70,000 clones; about 90% were seen once. These data belong to a study of identifying expanded T cells in peripheral blood. Healthy donors had no documented immune events, such as infections, while sampled. The source of this sequence is a person aged 18 to 70 in good health. The sequenced sample was blood.

CDR3 nucleotide sequence: TGTGCCAGCAGCCCCGGCGGAACAACTAATGAAAAACTGTTTTTT. Its translation is CASSPGGTTNEKLFF. This chain connects TRBV5-8 to TRBJ1-4; no clear D. V gave up 4 bases and J gave up 0 bases, with 10 bases separating them. CDR1 and CDR2 from the germline V gene are SGHTS and YDEGEE. The CDR3 is 15 amino acids. The full variable domain, rest sourced from reference TRBV5-8 and TRBJ1-4, is EAGVTQSPTHLIKTRGQQATLRCSPISGHTSVYWYQQALGLGLQFLLWYDEGEERNRGNFPPRFSGRQFPNYSSELNVNALELEDSALYLCASSPGGTTNEKLFFGSGTQLSVL.